Listed here are 22 T cell receptor beta chains from one sample, sequenced in a study of CD8 T cells in Susac syndrome. RNA was extracted with the RNeasy kit, and a quantity of about 0.45 to 1 ug was reverse transcribed using random hexamers. Each CDR3 protein gets one entry after TCRdb re-called the immunoSEQ multiplex PCR reads with MiXCR. The top ten hold roughly 0.13% of the sample, which has around 200,000 distinct CDR3 sequences, 92% seen once. The specimen sequenced was CD8+ T cells from PBMCs. These receptors came from a human donor with multiple sclerosis.

Here the CDR3 DNA reads TGTGCCAGTAGTATAGGGGACTTGTCCTACGAGCAGTACTTC. Translated, it gives CASSIGDLSYEQYF. The chain joins TRBV19 to TRBJ2-7; TRBD2 might be the D (6 bases). The V gene lost 1 base and the J gene lost 1 base, with 8 bases spanning the gap. Germline CDR1 is LNHDA and CDR2 is SQIVND (reference sequence). The CDR3 covers 14 residues.

The chain combines TRBV5-6 with TRBJ1-4; maybe TRBD1 (5 bases). Germline CDR1 SGHDT, CDR2 YYEEEE. Trimming removed 4 bases at V and 10 bases at J, with 11 bases between. The length of the CDR3 is 12 residues. CDR3 sequence: CASSGGLRKLFF. CDR3 DNA sequence: TGTGCCAGCAGCGGGGGATTACGAAAACTGTTTTTT.

The chain is built from TRBV19 and TRBJ1-1; D remains ambiguous. There are 12 residues in the CDR3. Trimming took off 1 base at V and 7 bases at J, with 7 bases between the two ends. CDR1 is LNHDA and CDR2 is SQIVND in the germline V gene (reference sequence). CDR3: CASSIAGLEAFF. CDR3 DNA sequence: TGTGCCAGTAGTATAGCAGGCCTTGAAGCTTTCTTT.

CDR3 in amino acids: CATSDPYDTGELFF. In DNA, the CDR3 is TGTGCCACCAGTGATCCTTACGATACCGGGGAGCTGTTTTTT. This chain joins TRBV24-1 and TRBJ2-2, with unresolved D. V was pared by 3 bases and J by 5 bases, with 9 bases between. Germline CDR1 and CDR2: KGHDR and SFDVKD. The CDR3 spans 14 residues.

The CDR3 is CASSLGQGAGELFF. The CDR3 coding sequence is TGTGCCAGCAGCTTAGGACAGGGTGCCGGGGAGCTGTTTTTT. The chain uses TRBV11-2 and TRBJ2-2; 7 bases fit TRBD1. Unmatched junction bases numbered 2, after V lost 1 base and J lost 6 bases. The CDR3 has 14 amino acids. CDR1 is SGHAT, CDR2 FQNNGV, per germline.

The V and J genes are TRBV6-2 or TRBV6-3 and TRBJ2-2, with a tentative D call TRBD1 (5 bases). This CDR3 comprises 13 residues. Deletions cut 4 bases from V and 8 bases from J, with 11 bases between. Germline CDR1 reads MNHEY; CDR2 reads SVGEGT. The CDR3: CASSFVGRGELFF. The CDR3 region has the DNA TGTGCCAGCAGTTTTGTGGGGCGTGGGGAGCTGTTTTTT.

V is TRBV12-1 and J is TRBJ1-2. TRBV12-1 is an annotated pseudogene. The CDR3 is 10 residues long. CDR3 amino acids: CATNIYRYTF. CDR3 coding DNA: TGTGCCACCAACATTTATCGATACACCTTC.

The chain employs TRBV12-3 or TRBV12-4 and TRBJ1-2; D ambiguous. The CDR3 is 14 residues long. V was shortened by 3 bases and J by 5 bases, with 13 bases between the two germline ends. The CDR3 here is CASSFGSYAYGYTF. CDR3 sequence (DNA): TGTGCCAGCAGTTTTGGCAGCTACGCTTATGGCTACACCTTC.

The CDR3 DNA is TGTGCCAGCAGCGTAGATGGGACCCCTCACAATGAGCAGTTCTTC. Translating it yields CASSVDGTPHNEQFF. J is TRBJ2-1 and V is TRBV9; the D call may be TRBD1 or TRBD2 (5 bases each). The CDR3 loop spans 15 amino acids. V lost 0 bases to trimming and J lost 5 bases, with 12 bases between them. Germline-derived CDR1 and CDR2 are SGDLS and YYNGEE.

This chain uses TRBV6-5 with TRBJ2-5; 9 nucleotides align to TRBD2. This CDR3 is built from 13 residues. CDR1 and CDR2 (germline): MNHEY, SVGAGI. V shed 5 bases and J 4 bases; nucleotides not matched to a gene: 2. For the CDR3, the DNA is TGTGCCAGCAGTAGCGGGAGGCCAGAGACCCAGTACTTC. It translates to CASSSGRPETQYF.

The V call is TRBV5-6, the J call TRBJ1-1; TRBD1 matches 10 bases. With 0 bases clipped from V and 1 base from J, the junction kept 6 bases outside the gene matches. CDR1 is SGHDT and CDR2 is YYEEEE in the germline V gene. The CDR3 length is 17 residues. The CDR3 nucleotides read TGTGCCAGCAGCTTGGCCGCAGGGACAGGGGCGAACACTGAAGCTTTCTTT. Protein product: CASSLAAGTGANTEAFF.

The chain couples TRBV29-1 to TRBJ1-1, with D possibly matching TRBD1 (5 bases). The CDR3 length is 12 residues. From germline, CDR1 is SQVTM and CDR2 ANQGSEA. Trimming shortened V by 3 bases and J by 4 bases, and 9 bases separated the two germline ends. This CDR3 reads CSVEGGATEAFF. CDR3 nucleotide sequence: TGCAGCGTTGAGGGTGGGGCCACTGAAGCTTTCTTT.

The V and J genes are TRBV7-2 and TRBJ2-3; 10 bases fit TRBD2. CDR1 and CDR2 (germline): SGHTA, FQGNSA. CDR3 length: 16 amino acids. With 1 base clipped from V and 4 bases from J, the junction kept 5 bases outside the gene matches. CDR3 coding DNA: TGTGCCAGCAGCTTAGAGGGACTAGCGATCGCAGATACGCAGTATTTT. Amino acids: CASSLEGLAIADTQYF.

The chain is built from TRBV4-1 and TRBJ1-5; D might be TRBD1 (6 bases). Germline CDR1 MGHRA, CDR2 YSYEKL. The CDR3 consists of 16 residues. The V end lost 3 bases, the J end lost 6 bases, and 18 bases lay between the germline ends. The CDR3 loop is CASSHPATGSGQPQHF. In DNA, the CDR3 is TGCGCCAGCAGCCACCCCGCTACAGGGTCGGGTCAGCCCCAGCATTTT.

The chain couples TRBV3-1 to TRBJ2-3; 8 positions match TRBD2. V lost 4 bases and J lost 1; bases outside the gene matches: 7. Germline values: CDR1 LGHDT, CDR2 YNNKEL (reference sequence). This CDR3 spans 16 amino acids. The CDR3 loop is CASSPPGGAGTDTQYF. The CDR3 DNA is TGTGCCAGCAGCCCGCCGGGAGGGGCGGGCACAGATACGCAGTATTTT.

The CDR3 loop reads CASSLGGPDQYF. Here the CDR3 DNA reads TGTGCCAGCAGCTTAGGGGGTCCTGACCAGTACTTC. This chain joins TRBV7-8 and TRBJ2-5, with D uncertain. Trimming cost V 1 base and J 10 bases, with 10 bases left between them. Germline CDR1 and CDR2: SGHVS and FQNEAQ. The CDR3 totals 12 residues.

The chain carries TRBV18 and TRBJ2-3, with D tentatively TRBD2 (5 bases). Germline CDR1 KGHSH, CDR2 LQKENI. Trimming pared 5 bases from V and 2 bases from J, leaving 11 bases between. The length of the CDR3 is 14 residues. In DNA, the CDR3 is TGTGCCAGCTCAGCTCCGGGGTCCACAGATACGCAGTATTTT. Amino acids: CASSAPGSTDTQYF. Full variable domain (missing parts from reference TRBV18 and TRBJ2-3): NAGVMQNPRHLVRRRGQEARLRCSPMKGHSHVYWYRQLPEEGLKFMVYLQKENIIDESGMPKERFSAEFPKEGPSILRIQQVVRGDSAAYFCASSAPGSTDTQYFGPGTRLTVL.

The CDR3 DNA sequence: TGCAGTGCTAGTCGTCTGGAGAATTCACCCCTCCACTTT. Residues: CSASRLENSPLHF. V gene TRBV20-1 combines with J gene TRBJ1-6, with no clear D. The length of the CDR3 is 13 residues. V shed 3 bases and J shed 7 bases, with 10 bases lying between them. The germline V gene encodes CDR1 DFQATT and CDR2 SNEGSKA (reference sequence).

The chain uses TRBV4-3 and TRBJ2-1; D is ambiguous. With 0 bases removed from V and 4 bases from J, the gap between germline ends came to 4 bases. CDR3 length: 13 residues. CDR1 and CDR2 from the germline V gene are LGHNA and YSLEER. The CDR3: CASSQDDYNEQFF. In DNA form, the CDR3 reads TGCGCCAGCAGCCAAGACGATTACAATGAGCAGTTCTTC.

The V gene is TRBV2, the J gene TRBJ1-2; D may be TRBD1 (6 bases). The length of the CDR3 is 16 residues. Per germline, CDR1 SNHLY and CDR2 FYNNEI. V gave up 4 bases and J gave up 2 bases, with 17 bases separating them. The DNA for the CDR3 is TGTGCCAGCAGTGGGTCCCAGGGGCCACGGAACTATGGCTACACCTTC. This gives the protein CASSGSQGPRNYGYTF.

The J gene is TRBJ2-3, the V gene TRBV7-9, with D perhaps matching TRBD2 (6 bases). Germline V gene data show CDR1 as SEHNR and CDR2 as FQNEAQ (reference sequence). CDR3 size: 16 residues. Deletions cut 4 bases from V and 4 bases from J, with 18 bases between. DNA of the CDR3: TGTGCCAGCAGCTATGGGGACTTCAAGGCTCCAGATACGCAGTATTTT. Translation gives CASSYGDFKAPDTQYF.

V gene TRBV6-5 combines with J gene TRBJ2-2, with unresolved D. The germline gives CDR1 MNHEY, CDR2 SVGAGI. The V end was cut by 6 bases, the J end by 1 base, with 12 bases between. CDR3 size: 15 residues. As DNA, the CDR3 is TGTGCCAGCAGCGAGGACGGGCAGAACACCGGGGAGCTGTTTTTT. This codes for CASSEDGQNTGELFF.